Shown below are 21 T cell receptor beta chains from a single sample sequenced in a study of blood T cell repertoires in COVID-19. Libraries were prepared by immunoSEQ multiplex PCR; TCRdb keeps only in-frame clonotypes and omits some of them. The sample includes about 250,000 clones, 82% of them seen just once. The sequenced sample was peripheral blood. The source of these receptors is a woman in her sixties or seventies with acute or convalescent COVID-19.

CDR3 in DNA: TGTGCCACCAGTGAGGCTGGGACAGGGGGGGGCTACACCTTC. As protein: CATSEAGTGGGYTF. The J gene is TRBJ1-2, the V gene TRBV24-1, with 11 bases that match TRBD1. Losses at the gene ends were 4 bases for V and 8 bases for J; bases not matched to a gene: 5. The CDR3 is made up of 14 amino acids. Germline V CDR1 and CDR2: KGHDR, SFDVKD.

The chain links TRBV7-2 to TRBJ2-1; 10 bases agree with TRBD2. The CDR3 runs to 16 residues. Germline V lookup: CDR1 SGHTA, CDR2 FQGNSA. The V and J ends lost 5 bases and 4 bases, in that order; junction bases with no gene match: 8. CDR3 DNA: TGTGCCAGCAGCCCATTTAGCGGGGGGATATACAATGAGCAGTTCTTC. Its translation: CASSPFSGGIYNEQFF.

The chain joins TRBV14 to TRBJ1-6; no firm D call. The germline V gene encodes CDR1 SGHDN and CDR2 FVKESK. V was trimmed by 0 bases and J by 6 bases, leaving 6 bases between them. CDR3 length: 14 amino acids. This CDR3 reads CASSQEAGNSPLHF. For the CDR3, the DNA is TGTGCCAGCAGCCAAGAGGCTGGTAATTCACCCCTCCACTTT.

The genes are TRBV7-2 and TRBJ1-5; TRBD1 aligns across 7 bases. Germline V gene sequence: CDR1 SGHTA, CDR2 FQGNSA. Germline trimming cut 4 bases from V and 0 bases from J; bases unmatched to any gene: 9. The CDR3 totals 17 residues. The CDR3: CASSSGTARISNQPQHF. The CDR3 nucleotides read TGTGCCAGCAGCTCAGGGACAGCTAGAATTAGCAATCAGCCCCAGCATTTT.

The chain carries TRBV27 and TRBJ2-7; 8 nucleotides agree with TRBD1. The germline V gene has CDR1 MNHEY and CDR2 SMNVEV (reference sequence). V gave up 5 bases and J gave up 5 bases; unmatched junction bases: 11. The CDR3 is made up of 15 amino acids. Here the CDR3 reads CASSPDRVLLNEQYF. The CDR3 nucleotides are TGTGCCAGCAGTCCGGACAGGGTCTTATTAAACGAGCAGTACTTC.

The chain couples TRBV18 to TRBJ2-5; 11 nucleotides agree with TRBD1. Trimming took 0 bases from V and 4 from J; bases not matched to a gene: 10. In germline, CDR1 is KGHSH, CDR2 LQKENI. This CDR3 region has 18 residues. Here the CDR3 DNA reads TGTGCCAGCTCACCACCCGGGACAGGGGGACTAGCCCCAGAGACCCAGTACTTC. Protein: CASSPPGTGGLAPETQYF.

The gene calls are TRBV18 and TRBJ2-7; D possibly corresponds to TRBD1 (5 bases). Deletions cut 3 bases from V and 1 base from J, with 16 bases between. Germline CDR1 KGHSH, CDR2 LQKENI. The CDR3 sequence is 16 residues long. The CDR3 sequence: CASSPPGLKRSYEQYF. The CDR3 region has the DNA TGTGCCAGCTCACCCCCAGGGCTTAAACGATCCTACGAGCAGTACTTC.

J is TRBJ2-4 and V is TRBV5-1; perhaps TRBD2 as D (5 bases). The CDR3 loop spans 16 amino acids. Germline assignment: CDR1 SGHRS and CDR2 YFSETQ. Deletions cut 1 base from V and 0 bases from J, with 11 bases between. The DNA for the CDR3 is TGCGCCAGCAGCTTGTTCTCTGGACTAGCCAAAAACATTCAGTACTTC. This translates into CASSLFSGLAKNIQYF.

V gene TRBV28 combines with J gene TRBJ2-7; no reliable D call. The CDR3 contains 11 residues. Trimming removed 5 bases at V and 3 bases at J, with 5 bases between. The germline V gene encodes CDR1 MDHEN and CDR2 SYDVKM. CDR3 protein: CASSIYYEQYF. CDR3 bases: TGTGCCAGCAGTATCTACTACGAGCAGTACTTC. Supplemented by reference TRBV28 and TRBJ2-7, the full variable domain reads DVKVTQSSRYLVKRTGEKVFLECVQDMDHENMFWYRQDPGLGLRLIYFSYDVKMKEKGDIPEGYSVSREKKERFSLILESASTNQTSMYLCASSIYYEQYFGPGTRLTVT.

The chain employs TRBV5-1 and TRBJ1-5; 7 bases agree with TRBD1. The ends lost 4 bases at V and 4 bases at J; junction bases unmatched: 5. The CDR3 is 14 amino acids. Germline V gene data show CDR1 as SGHRS and CDR2 as YFSETQ. The CDR3 DNA reads TGCGCCAGCAGCCTCGACAGGGAGAATCAGCCCCAGCATTTT. Translated: CASSLDRENQPQHF.

V is TRBV5-6 and J is TRBJ1-3; a possible D gene is TRBD1 (5 bases). CDR3 size: 11 residues. Per germline, CDR1 SGHDT and CDR2 YYEEEE. V dropped 4 bases and J dropped 8 bases, with 7 bases sitting between them. CDR3 bases: TGTGCCAGCAGCCTAGGGGACACCATATATTTT. Encoded protein: CASSLGDTIYF.

The rearrangement joins TRBV4-1 to TRBJ2-1; unclear D gene. The V gene's germline CDR1 is MGHRA and CDR2 YSYEKL. Trimming removed 2 bases at V and 0 bases at J, with 11 bases between. The CDR3 runs to 16 residues. This CDR3 reads CASSQRSQVSYNEQFF. CDR3 nucleotide sequence: TGCGCCAGCAGCCAACGGTCGCAGGTCTCCTACAATGAGCAGTTCTTC.

The chain couples TRBV7-8 to TRBJ1-5; D is possibly TRBD1 (6 bases). The CDR3 consists of 15 residues. CDR1 is SGHVS, CDR2 FQNEAQ, per germline. The germline V and J ends were trimmed by 5 bases and 3 bases, with 14 bases remaining between them. The CDR3: CASSTEDSFNQPQHF. The CDR3 bases are TGTGCCAGCAGCACCGAGGACAGCTTCAATCAGCCCCAGCATTTT.

This clone was counted between two and nine times. The chain combines TRBV3-1 (or the pseudogene TRBV3-2) with TRBJ1-3; 9 bases are a match to TRBD1. The CDR3 extends over 17 amino acids. CDR1 and CDR2 from the germline V gene are LGHDT and YNNKEL (reference sequence). V was pared by 4 bases and J by 0 bases, with 7 bases of the junction left unmatched. CDR3 sequence (DNA): TGTGCCAGCAGCCTCGGGACAGGGCTCTACTCTGGAAACACCATATATTTT. This codes for CASSLGTGLYSGNTIYF.

V is TRBV3-1 (or the pseudogene TRBV3-2) and J is TRBJ1-2, with TRBD1 as a possible D gene (5 bases). Germline V CDR1 and CDR2: LGHDT, YNNKEL (reference sequence). Trimming left V 3 bases short and J 2 bases short, with 10 bases between. There are 14 residues in the CDR3. This CDR3 is CASSQRQLNYGYTF. The CDR3 region has the DNA TGTGCCAGCAGCCAGCGACAGCTGAACTATGGCTACACCTTC.

The J gene is TRBJ1-5, the V gene TRBV30, with 11 bases matching TRBD1. Germline trimming cut 0 bases from V and 4 bases from J; bases unmatched to any gene: 14. The CDR3 is 19 amino acids. Germline V CDR1 and CDR2: GTSNPN, SVGIG (reference sequence). The CDR3 region has the DNA TGTGCCTGGAGTGTGGGACAGGGGGAAGCCCTTGTACGAAATCAGCCCCAGCATTTT. Its protein is CAWSVGQGEALVRNQPQHF. The variable domain in full, completed from reference TRBV30 and TRBJ1-5, reads SQTIHQWPATLVQPVGSPLSLECTVEGTSNPNLYWYRQAAGRGLQLLFYSVGIGQISSEVPQNLSASRPQDRQFILSSKKLLLSDSGFYLCAWSVGQGEALVRNQPQHFGDGTRLSIL.

J is TRBJ1-2 and V is TRBV5-1; TRBD1 matches at 8 bases. Looked up from germline, CDR1 is SGHRS and CDR2 is YFSETQ. The CDR3 consists of 14 residues. The trim removed 3 bases at V and 5 bases at J, leaving 6 bases unmatched. CDR3 coding DNA: TGCGCCAGCAGCTCACCGGACAGGGCTTATGGCTACACCTTC. Protein product: CASSSPDRAYGYTF.

This clone was counted only a few times. The chain couples TRBV9 to TRBJ1-1; TRBD1 matches 7 bases. CDR1 is SGDLS, CDR2 YYNGEE, per germline. V lost 3 bases to trimming and J lost 0 bases; unmatched junction nucleotides: 5. CDR3 length: 15 amino acids. CDR3 in DNA: TGTGCCAGCAGCGCGGAGGGACAGTTGAACACTGAAGCTTTCTTT. Its protein product is CASSAEGQLNTEAFF.

This chain links TRBV7-9 with TRBJ1-1; D gene ambiguous. In germline, CDR1 is SEHNR, CDR2 FQNEAQ (reference sequence). CDR3 length: 8 residues. The ends were cut back, 6 bases at V and 10 bases at J, with 3 bases in the middle. CDR3: CASSRAFF. CDR3 sequence (DNA): TGTGCCAGCAGTCGAGCTTTCTTT. The entire variable domain, with the rest obtained from reference TRBV7-9 and TRBJ1-1, is as follows: DTGVSQNPRHKITKRGQNVTFRCDPISEHNRLYWYRQTLGQGPEFLTYFQNEAQLEKSRLLSDRFSAERPKGSFSTLEIQRTEQGDSAMYLCASSRAFFGQGTRLTVV.

The rearrangement joins TRBV5-1 to TRBJ1-6, with a tentative D call TRBD1 (6 bases). Trimming took off 0 bases at V and 10 bases at J, with 11 bases between the two ends. CDR1 and CDR2 from the germline V gene are SGHRS and YFSETQ. This CDR3 has 14 residues. The CDR3 sequence: CASSLGQAYSPLHF. CDR3 nucleotides: TGCGCCAGCAGCTTGGGACAGGCGTACTCACCCCTCCACTTT. Full variable domain (outside the CDR3, taken from reference TRBV5-1 and TRBJ1-6): KAGVTQTPRYLIKTRGQQVTLSCSPISGHRSVSWYQQTPGQGLQFLFEYFSETQRNKGNFPGRFSGRQFSNSRSEMNVSTLELGDSALYLCASSLGQAYSPLHFGNGTRLTVT.

Only one count was recorded for this clone. CDR3 nucleotide sequence: TGTGCCAGCAGCTTGGCCTATTTACGGAGAGAGAACACTGAAGCTTTCTTT. Amino acids: CASSLAYLRRENTEAFF. V and J are TRBV5-8 and TRBJ1-1; D call uncertain. V lost 0 bases to trimming and J lost 1 base, with 16 bases between them. The CDR3 length is 17 residues. Germline V gives CDR1 SGHTS, CDR2 YDEGEE.